This T cell receptor (beta chain) was sequenced in a study of PD-1 blockade in classical Hodgkin lymphoma. Study-level findings and limits: CD4+ TCR diversity rose significantly by C4D1, and CD8+ TCR diversity did not. Reports indicated that newly diagnosed patients had lower baseline TCR diversity than healthy donors did. Reasons behind the repertoire differences stay unclear, perhaps disease activity or earlier therapy.

In this sample, this clone turned up a few times. Its antigen is unknown. TCRdb's copy holds only in-frame clones and misses some; the assay was immunoSEQ multiplex PCR. In the table there are just over 35,000 clones, 60% to 80% of which are singletons. Every patient had relapsed following autologous stem cell transplantation, and cohorts differed in brentuximab vedotin exposure. With 6 bases removed from V and 1 base from J, the gap between germline ends came to 15 bases. This CDR3 has 15 residues. Germline V gives CDR1 SNHLY, CDR2 FYNNEI. The chain couples TRBV2 to TRBJ1-1, with D unclear. Sequencing was performed on peripheral blood mononuclear cells (PBMCs), taken before the second cycle of nivolumab. This TCR was recovered from a human donor with classical Hodgkin lymphoma. The CDR3 region is CASRGSRSRNTEAFF. CDR3 bases: TGTGCCAGCAGAGGGAGTCGCTCGCGGAACACTGAAGCTTTCTTT.